This T cell receptor (beta chain) was sequenced for a study of T-cell reconstitution after alpha-beta-depleted transplantation in children. Points from the study as a whole: Hyperexpanded clones declined; after one year, newly produced T cells mostly supplied diversity. Surviving thymic progenitors and recipient T cells were the source of high TCRbeta diversity at day 60 in some patients.

Unique molecular identifiers tagged the TCRbeta library. TCRdb reanalysed the PCR reads using MiXCR and keeps one entry per CDR3 protein. The top ten clones hold 4.5% to 5.5% of a sample with hundreds of thousands of distinct CDR3 sequences, roughly a quarter of them seen once. V gave up 5 bases and J gave up 3 bases; unmatched junction bases: 9. Looked up from germline, CDR1 is DFQATT and CDR2 is SNEGSKA (reference sequence). The length of the CDR3 is 15 residues. A note on this clonotype: Its antigen is unidentified.

The TCR sequence derives from a female patient aged 2 to 10 who had a stem cell transplant for congenital amegakaryocytic thrombocytopenia, so the T cells may come from the graft donor. V is TRBV20-1 and J is TRBJ2-7; 11 bases align to TRBD2. This sample comprised PBMCs, mostly from graft donor cells, obtained 360 days after TCRalphabeta/CD19-depleted stem cell transplant. DNA for the CDR3: TGCAGTGCTTCAGTCGGGACTAGCGGAAACTACGAGCAGTACTTC. This codes for CSASVGTSGNYEQYF.